Described below is a single T cell receptor (beta chain) sequence and its context. This CDR3 is 16 amino acids long. Germline-derived CDR1 and CDR2 are LNHDA and SQIVND (reference sequence). After removal of 5 bases from V and 6 bases from J, the junction contained 10 bases not matched to a gene. Assignment of participants to cohorts was predicated upon participant-reported clinical history. This record belongs to a study of blood T cell repertoires in COVID-19. Profiled with immunoSEQ multiplex PCR; TCRdb holds only in-frame clones, not every one. Of over 120,000 clones in the sample, around 82% are singletons; the top ten hold about 6%.

Material for sequencing was PBMCs or T cells enriched from blood (not recorded which). V is TRBV19 and J is TRBJ1-5; 10 nucleotides agree with TRBD1. This clonotype originated in a woman aged 50 to 65 who had recovered from COVID-19. CDR3 sequence reads: CASSPRTGGLRQPQHF. The DNA for the CDR3 is TGTGCCAGTAGTCCAAGGACAGGGGGGTTGCGTCAGCCCCAGCATTTT.